The source of this T cell receptor beta chain is a study of graft-versus-host responses after intestinal transplantation. A note on this clone: Its matching antigen is unknown.

Assay used: immunoSEQ multiplex PCR; TCRdb lists only in-frame clones, some missing. The sample includes some 79,000 clones, around 90% of them seen just once. The CDR3 loop spans 12 amino acids. V was cut by 6 bases and J by 8 bases, with 11 bases left in between. The germline CDR1 and CDR2 sequences are MDHEN and SYDVKM. The material sequenced was unstimulated CD4+ T cells sorted from spleen or lymph node cells, taken before intestinal transplant. V usage is TRBV28 and J usage is TRBJ2-4; the D is unclear. This receptor was obtained from a human donor who received an intestinal transplant. The DNA for the CDR3 is TGTGCCAGCAGCCCCACAGTACACATTCAGTACTTC. Translation: CASSPTVHIQYF.